This entry lists 30 T cell receptor beta chains sequenced from one sample in a study of T cells in Graves' hyperthyroidism and ophthalmopathy. What was amplified from RNA transcripts were TCR beta CDR3 regions. Carried out on the TCR CDR3, a first-round RT-PCR used the HTBI primer set. TCRdb passed the multiplex PCR reads through MiXCR, listing each CDR3 protein once. The data show hundreds of thousands of distinct CDR3 sequences, roughly 18% seen once. The sample was blood. The receptors stem from a woman aged 18-35 years with Graves' ophthalmopathy.

The sample holds many counts of this clonotype. The chain employs TRBV7-2 and TRBJ2-7; D gene uncertain. This CDR3 contains 13 residues. V shed 0 bases and J shed 1 base, with 4 bases lying between them. Per the germline V gene, CDR1 is SGHTA and CDR2 is FQGNSA. The CDR3 reads CASSLAMSYEQYF. The CDR3 DNA follows: TGTGCCAGCAGCTTAGCGATGTCCTACGAGCAGTACTTC.

This clonotype was seen ten or more times. V is TRBV30 and J is TRBJ2-1; D remains unclear. The ends were cut back, 3 bases at V and 4 bases at J, with 4 bases in the middle. This CDR3 is 11 amino acids long. Per the germline V gene, CDR1 is GTSNPN and CDR2 is SVGIG (reference sequence). DNA for the CDR3: TGTGCCTGGAGGGTGTACAATGAGCAGTTCTTC. Translation: CAWRVYNEQFF.

The sample holds many counts of this clonotype. V and J are TRBV20-1 and TRBJ2-1, with 9 bases matching TRBD2. After removal of 3 bases from V and 9 bases from J, the junction contained 9 bases not matched to a gene. The CDR3 contains 14 residues. Germline values: CDR1 DFQATT, CDR2 SNEGSKA (reference sequence). CDR3 in amino acids: CSARTREGQSEQFF. The CDR3 DNA reads as TGCAGTGCTAGGACGCGGGAGGGCCAAAGTGAGCAGTTCTTC.

This clonotype was counted a few times. The chain is built from TRBV20-1 and TRBJ2-7; the D is unclear. Trimming took off 6 bases at V and 2 bases at J, with 14 bases between the two ends. Germline V gene lookup returns CDR1 DFQATT and CDR2 SNEGSKA (reference sequence). There are 13 residues in the CDR3. The CDR3: CSADRSRTYEQYF. DNA of the CDR3: TGCAGTGCGGACCGTAGTCGGACCTACGAGCAGTACTTC.

This clonotype occurred a few times. V usage is TRBV5-1 and J usage is TRBJ2-1; TRBD2 matches at 9 bases. Near its end, the DNA agrees better with TRBJ2-7, so the J call may be wrong. CDR1 and CDR2 from the germline V gene are SGHRS and YFSETQ. There are 20 residues in the CDR3. The DNA of the CDR3 is TGCGCCAGCAGCGCGGTCGTGTCTGTAGCGGGGGATGGCTCCTACAATGAGCAGTACTTC. Amino acid sequence: CASSAVVSVAGDGSYNEQYF.

The chain couples TRBV29-1 to TRBJ1-2; 10 bases match TRBD1. Germline-derived CDR1 and CDR2 are SQVTM and ANQGSEA. V lost 1 base to trimming and J lost 4 bases; unmatched junction nucleotides: 3. This CDR3 region has 14 residues. As DNA, the CDR3 is TGCAGCGTTGAAGCCAGGGACAGGGGCTATGGCTACACCTTC. Its translation is CSVEARDRGYGYTF. Filled out from reference TRBV29-1 and TRBJ1-2, the complete variable domain reads SAVISQKPSRDICQRGTSLTIQCQVDSQVTMMFWYRQQPGQSLTLIATANQGSEATYESGFVIDKFPISRPNLTFSTLTVSNMSPEDSSIYLCSVEARDRGYGYTFGSGTRLTVV.

This clonotype was seen at least ten times. The rearrangement joins TRBV11-2 to TRBJ2-1; the D call may be TRBD1 or TRBD2 (5 bases each). Trimming removed 5 bases from V and 5 bases from J, with 13 bases in between. CDR3 size: 14 residues. The germline V gene has CDR1 SGHAT and CDR2 FQNNGV. Written as DNA, the CDR3 is TGTGCCAGCAGCCGTACCGGGACCAACAATGAGCAGTTCTTC. Its translation is CASSRTGTNNEQFF. The full variable domain, its missing parts supplied by reference TRBV11-2 and TRBJ2-1, is EAGVAQSPRYKIIEKRQSVAFWCNPISGHATLYWYQQILGQGPKLLIQFQNNGVVDDSQLPKDRFSAERLKGVDSTLKIQPAKLEDSAVYLCASSRTGTNNEQFFGPGTRLTVL.

The CDR3 bases are TGTGCCAGCAGCCGAGTTGAAGGCTATGGCTACACCTTC. As protein: CASSRVEGYGYTF. This chain joins TRBV14 and TRBJ1-2; D remains ambiguous. CDR1 is SGHDN, CDR2 FVKESK, per germline. V shed 4 bases and J shed 4 bases, with 10 bases lying between them. CDR3 size: 13 residues.

The chain recombines TRBV28 with TRBJ1-2; 9 nucleotides match TRBD1. The V gene end was trimmed by 5 bases and the J gene end by 1 base; junction bases not matched to a gene: 5. This CDR3 has 15 residues. Germline-derived CDR1 and CDR2 are MDHEN and SYDVKM. The DNA for the CDR3 is TGTGCCAGCAGTAGCCACAGGGGGCGTAACTATGGCTACACCTTC. It translates to CASSSHRGRNYGYTF.

Comment on this clonotype: It may be a read error: a sequence one base away is much more abundant. This chain connects TRBV7-3 to TRBJ1-1; tentative D call: TRBD1 (5 bases). Germline CDR1 is SGHTA and CDR2 is FQGTGA. This CDR3 is 12 amino acids long. This CDR3 reads CASSPFSREASF. The CDR3 DNA sequence: TGTGCCAGCAGCCCGTTTTCCAGGGAGGCTTCCTTT.

This clonotype was picked up many times. The chain couples TRBV28 to TRBJ2-3, with TRBD1 as a possible D gene (5 bases). The CDR3 contains 14 residues. CDR1 is MDHEN and CDR2 is SYDVKM in the germline V gene. Trimming pared 5 bases from V and 5 bases from J, leaving 14 bases between. CDR3 residues: CASSGEGEGDTQYF. For the CDR3, the DNA is TGTGCCAGCAGTGGGGAAGGGGAAGGAGATACGCAGTATTTT.

This clonotype occurred a few times. This chain's CDR3 is CSAKPRDSSYEQYF. The CDR3 DNA reads TGCAGTGCGAAACCCCGGGACAGCTCCTACGAGCAGTACTTC. V and J are TRBV20-1 and TRBJ2-7, with 7 bases matching TRBD1. Germline assignment: CDR1 DFQATT and CDR2 SNEGSKA (reference sequence). The CDR3 loop spans 14 amino acids. The V gene end was trimmed by 6 bases and the J gene end by 0 bases; junction bases not matched to a gene: 8.

The rearrangement joins TRBV19 to TRBJ1-4; D is uncertain. V was cut by 3 bases and J by 6 bases, with 5 bases left in between. In germline, CDR1 is LNHDA, CDR2 SQIVND (reference sequence). The CDR3 is 12 residues long. CDR3 nucleotide sequence: TGTGCCAGTAGTATGCAGCATGAAAAACTGTTTTTT. Its translation is CASSMQHEKLFF.

This clonotype was detected ten times or more. The chain combines TRBV30 with TRBJ1-2; 8 nucleotides line up with TRBD1. With 7 bases clipped from V and 6 bases from J, the junction kept 13 bases outside the gene matches. Germline CDR1 and CDR2: GTSNPN and SVGIG (reference sequence). This CDR3 is built from 14 residues. The CDR3 bases are TGTGCCTTGCATCAGACAGGGGCAGGTAATGGCTACACCTTC. Amino acid sequence: CALHQTGAGNGYTF.

The chain is built from TRBV7-2 and TRBJ1-2, with D uncertain. Germline V gene lookup returns CDR1 SGHTA and CDR2 FQGNSA. This CDR3 is 16 amino acids long. Trimming cost V 1 base and J 3 bases, with 15 bases left between them. CDR3 sequence (DNA): TGTGCCAGCAGCTTAGGCCCCCAGGAAAGACACTATGGCTACACCTTC. Encoded protein: CASSLGPQERHYGYTF.

V usage is TRBV5-1 and J usage is TRBJ2-7, with D possibly matching TRBD2 (6 bases). Per the germline V gene, CDR1 is SGHRS and CDR2 is YFSETQ. V was pared by 4 bases and J by 3 bases, with 17 bases between. The CDR3 sequence is 15 residues long. The CDR3 spells CASSRRGTYLYEQYF. The CDR3 DNA reads TGCGCCAGCAGCCGGCGCGGGACTTACCTCTACGAGCAGTACTTC. The full variable domain, with the rest looked up from reference TRBV5-1 and TRBJ2-7, is KAGVTQTPRYLIKTRGQQVTLSCSPISGHRSVSWYQQTPGQGLQFLFEYFSETQRNKGNFPGRFSGRQFSNSRSEMNVSTLELGDSALYLCASSRRGTYLYEQYFGPGTRLTVT.

This clonotype has only a few counts. One end of the junction varies from germline; a read error may be responsible. Written as DNA, the CDR3 is TGTGCCAGCAGTGCCGAGGACACCTTATTCGGAAGCACCATATATTTT. Translating it yields CASSAEDTLFGSTIYF. V and J are TRBV2 and TRBJ1-3; the D gene is possibly TRBD1 (5 bases). Looked up from germline, CDR1 is SNHLY and CDR2 is FYNNEI. CDR3 length: 16 residues.

This clonotype was recorded at least ten times. This chain links TRBV7-2 with TRBJ2-1; unclear D gene. This CDR3 contains 13 residues. Germline V lookup: CDR1 SGHTA, CDR2 FQGNSA. Trimming removed 1 base from V and 6 bases from J, with 7 bases in between. CDR3 loop: CASSLEPINEQFF. As DNA, the CDR3 is TGTGCCAGCAGCTTAGAGCCGATCAATGAGCAGTTCTTC.

This clonotype was found many times. The V and J genes are TRBV7-2 and TRBJ2-3; D possibly uses TRBD1 or TRBD2 (5 bases each). The CDR3 contains 15 residues. Germline lookup yields CDR1 SGHTA and CDR2 FQGNSA. Trimming shortened V by 10 bases and J by 2 bases, and 19 bases separated the two germline ends. CDR3 DNA: TGTGCCACCGGGATGGCAGGGAGATCCACAGATACGCAGTATTTT. This codes for CATGMAGRSTDTQYF.

This clonotype showed up many times. V is TRBV6-2 or TRBV6-3 and J is TRBJ2-7; 11 positions agree with TRBD2. The CDR3 is 14 amino acids. V gave up 6 bases and J gave up 1 base; unmatched junction bases: 2. Germline V CDR1 and CDR2: MNHEY, SVGEGT. CDR3 sequence (DNA): TGTGCCAGCAGGCTAGCGGGAGGTTCCTACGAGCAGTACTTC. It translates to CASRLAGGSYEQYF.

This clonotype has a count of ten or more. The chain combines TRBV12-3 or TRBV12-4 with TRBJ2-3; TRBD1 aligns across 9 bases. The trim removed 4 bases at V and 5 bases at J, leaving 10 bases unmatched. This CDR3 spans 16 amino acids. DNA of the CDR3: TGTGCCAGCAGTTCGTCCCCGGGACAGGGACTAGATACGCAGTATTTT. Amino acids: CASSSSPGQGLDTQYF.

This clonotype came up many times. The rearrangement links TRBV11-2 to TRBJ1-2, with D perhaps TRBD1 (6 bases). This CDR3 spans 15 amino acids. The germline V and J ends were trimmed by 1 base and 7 bases, with 16 bases remaining between them. CDR1 is SGHAT, CDR2 FQNNGV, per germline. CDR3 nucleotides: TGTGCCAGCAGCTTAGGCCCGAGGGGGGTCCGTGGCTACACCTTC. Translation gives CASSLGPRGVRGYTF. Looking up the rest from reference TRBV11-2 and TRBJ1-2 gives the full variable domain: EAGVAQSPRYKIIEKRQSVAFWCNPISGHATLYWYQQILGQGPKLLIQFQNNGVVDDSQLPKDRFSAERLKGVDSTLKIQPAKLEDSAVYLCASSLGPRGVRGYTFGSGTRLTVV.

V usage is TRBV6-1 and J usage is TRBJ1-6, with D hard to call. Germline CDR1 and CDR2: MNHNS and SASEGT. Trimming took off 5 bases at V and 5 bases at J, with 13 bases between the two ends. The CDR3 contains 15 residues. CDR3 DNA sequence: TGTGCCAGCAGTTATGGCGGGAGTAATAATTCACCCCTCCACTTT. Its translation: CASSYGGSNNSPLHF.

V and J are TRBV2 and TRBJ2-4, with D perhaps matching TRBD2 (5 bases). CDR1 and CDR2 from the germline V gene are SNHLY and FYNNEI. The CDR3 loop spans 13 amino acids. V shed 7 bases and J shed 8 bases, with 15 bases lying between them. CDR3 amino acids: CASKLREIDIQYF. CDR3 DNA: TGTGCCAGCAAACTAAGGGAGATAGACATTCAGTACTTC. The entire variable domain, with the rest obtained from reference TRBV2 and TRBJ2-4, is as follows: EPEVTQTPSHQVTQMGQEVILRCVPISNHLYFYWYRQILGQKVEFLVSFYNNEISEKSEIFDDQFSVERPDGSNFTLKIRSTKLEDSAMYFCASKLREIDIQYFGAGTRLSVL.

This clonotype was counted many times. The chain joins TRBV28 to TRBJ1-5; D gene ambiguous. Trimming removed 7 bases from V and 1 base from J, with 17 bases in between. Germline V gene sequence: CDR1 MDHEN, CDR2 SYDVKM. This CDR3 spans 16 amino acids. The CDR3 is CASTLLDNLSNQPQHF. In DNA form, the CDR3 reads TGTGCCAGCACCCTCCTCGACAATCTGAGCAATCAGCCCCAGCATTTT.

At least ten counts were recorded for this clonotype. The rearrangement links TRBV7-9 to TRBJ1-1; tentatively, D is TRBD1 (6 bases). Germline V lookup: CDR1 SEHNR, CDR2 FQNEAQ (reference sequence). The length of the CDR3 is 14 residues. Trimming removed 4 bases at V and 1 base at J, with 10 bases between. The DNA for the CDR3 is TGTGCCAGCAGCTCGGGGGCCGAGAACACTGAAGCTTTCTTT. Translating it yields CASSSGAENTEAFF.

This clonotype came up a few times. The chain carries TRBV27 and TRBJ1-1; no firm D call. The length of the CDR3 is 14 residues. The V and J ends lost 3 bases and 1 base respectively, with 9 bases between them. CDR1 is MNHEY, CDR2 SMNVEV, per germline (reference sequence). CDR3 loop: CASSLVRANTEAFF. CDR3 DNA sequence: TGTGCCAGCAGTTTGGTTCGAGCGAACACTGAAGCTTTCTTT.

A remark on this clonotype: At one end the junction does not follow the germline gene, possibly because of a read error. The chain is built from TRBV6-2 or TRBV6-3 and TRBJ1-1, with D unresolved. The CDR3 sequence is 14 residues long. Germline V gives CDR1 MNHEY, CDR2 SVGEGT. The CDR3 here is CASRSDPNYTKAFF. The CDR3 bases are TGTGCCAGCAGATCTGACCCCAACTACACTAAAGCTTTCTTT.

A note on this clonotype: It may be a read error: a sequence one base away is much more abundant. The chain has TRBV6-1 and TRBJ1-1, with a possible D match to TRBD1 (5 bases). Per the germline V gene, CDR1 is MNHNS and CDR2 is SASEGT. The CDR3 consists of 13 residues. V was clipped by 2 bases and J by 6 bases, with 10 bases between them. Here the CDR3 reads CASSEMGVAEAFF. DNA of the CDR3: TGTGCCAGCAGTGAAATGGGGGTCGCTGAAGCTTTCTTT.

This clonotype was counted a few times. This chain connects TRBV4-1 to TRBJ1-2; possibly TRBD1 for D (5 bases). The germline gives CDR1 MGHRA, CDR2 YSYEKL. Between the trimmed V and J ends, which lost 0 bases and 3 bases, there was a span of 11 bases. The CDR3 sequence is 15 residues long. This CDR3 reads CASSQEGRADYGYTF. CDR3 bases: TGCGCCAGCAGCCAAGAAGGCAGGGCCGACTATGGCTACACCTTC.